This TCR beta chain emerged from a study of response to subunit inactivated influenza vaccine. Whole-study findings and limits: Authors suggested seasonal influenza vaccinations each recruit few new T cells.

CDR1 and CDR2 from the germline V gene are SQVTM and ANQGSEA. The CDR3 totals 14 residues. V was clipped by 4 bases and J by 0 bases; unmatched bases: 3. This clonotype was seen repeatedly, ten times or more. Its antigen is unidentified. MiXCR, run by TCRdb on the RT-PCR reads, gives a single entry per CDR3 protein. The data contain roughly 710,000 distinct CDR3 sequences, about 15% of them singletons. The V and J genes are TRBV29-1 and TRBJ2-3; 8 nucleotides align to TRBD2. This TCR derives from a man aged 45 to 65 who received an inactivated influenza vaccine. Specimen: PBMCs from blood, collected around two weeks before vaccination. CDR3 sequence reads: CSVGSGISTDTQYF. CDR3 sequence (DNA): TGCAGCGTTGGTAGCGGGATAAGCACAGATACGCAGTATTTT.